A selection of T cell receptor beta chains follows, all from one sample in a study of cytomegalovirus exposure and HLA in healthy donors. Using immunoSEQ multiplex PCR, the repertoire was profiled, and TCRdb retains in-frame clones only, with some absent. Among fewer than 130,000 clones, 76% were seen once, and the ten largest hold around 15%. Sequenced material: PBMCs. The source is a man under 40 in good health and CMV-seropositive. CDR3s include the opening cysteine and the closing phenylalanine or tryptophan. The order of the fields is CDR3 protein, CDR3 DNA, CDR3 length, V gene, clone size, D gene, J gene. D genes are given only for firm matches. Clone sizes are given selectively: once, few, many, or a class where the clone is expanded.

CDR3 protein: CASSVGGFGEKLFF; CDR3 DNA: TGTGCCAGCAGCGTAGGAGGATTTGGTGAAAAACTGTTTTTT; CDR3 length: 14; V gene: TRBV9; clone size: few; D gene: NA; J gene: TRBJ1-4
CDR3 protein: CASKGQVNTEAFF; CDR3 DNA: TGTGCCAGCAAGGGACAGGTGAACACTGAAGCTTTCTTT; CDR3 length: 13; V gene: TRBV5-4; clone size: few; D gene: TRBD1; J gene: TRBJ1-1
CDR3 protein: CAINPGLASHEQYF; CDR3 DNA: TGTGCCATCAACCCGGGACTAGCATCCCACGAGCAGTACTTC; CDR3 length: 14; V gene: TRBV10-3; clone size: NA; D gene: TRBD2; J gene: TRBJ2-7
CDR3 protein: CASSQDTQGSSYEQYF; CDR3 DNA: TGCGCCAGCAGCCAAGATACACAGGGTAGCTCCTACGAGCAGTACTTC; CDR3 length: 16; V gene: TRBV4-1; clone size: NA; D gene: NA; J gene: TRBJ2-7
CDR3 protein: CASSLDGSSSYEQYF; CDR3 DNA: TGTGCCAGCAGCTTAGACGGTTCTAGCTCCTACGAGCAGTACTTC; CDR3 length: 15; V gene: TRBV7-9; clone size: NA; D gene: NA; J gene: TRBJ2-7
CDR3 protein: CASSYGSSGANEQFF; CDR3 DNA: TGTGCCAGCAGTTACGGGTCTAGCGGGGCCAATGAGCAGTTCTTC; CDR3 length: 15; V gene: TRBV6-5; clone size: NA; D gene: TRBD2; J gene: TRBJ2-1
CDR3 protein: CASSQSGGSSTDTQYF; CDR3 DNA: TGCGCCAGCAGCCAAAGCGGGGGGTCTAGCACAGATACGCAGTATTTT; CDR3 length: 16; V gene: TRBV4-3; clone size: NA; D gene: TRBD2; J gene: TRBJ2-3
CDR3 protein: CSTAVAFF; CDR3 DNA: TGCAGCACTGCGGTAGCTTTCTTT; CDR3 length: 8; V gene: TRBV20-1; clone size: NA; D gene: NA; J gene: TRBJ1-1
CDR3 protein: CASSLTVMVLNTEAFF; CDR3 DNA: TGTGCCAGCAGCCTAACCGTCATGGTCCTGAACACTGAAGCTTTCTTT; CDR3 length: 16; V gene: TRBV6-4; clone size: NA; D gene: NA; J gene: TRBJ1-1
CDR3 protein: CASSKTPGSGETQYF; CDR3 DNA: TGTGCCAGCAGCAAAACCCCAGGGTCCGGTGAGACCCAGTACTTC; CDR3 length: 15; V gene: TRBV2; clone size: NA; D gene: NA; J gene: TRBJ2-5
CDR3 protein: CASSEDRGNDGWGEKLFF; CDR3 DNA: TGTGCCAGCAGTGAAGATCGGGGGAATGATGGTTGGGGTGAAAAACTGTTTTTT; CDR3 length: 18; V gene: TRBV2; clone size: NA; D gene: NA; J gene: TRBJ1-4
CDR3 protein: CASSYGLAGSTDTQYF; CDR3 DNA: TGTGCCAGCAGTTACGGACTAGCGGGGAGCACAGATACGCAGTATTTT; CDR3 length: 16; V gene: TRBV6-6; clone size: NA; D gene: TRBD2; J gene: TRBJ2-3
CDR3 protein: CASSGQTGQPQHF; CDR3 DNA: TGTGCCAGCAGCGGCCAGACGGGTCAGCCCCAGCATTTT; CDR3 length: 13; V gene: TRBV5-6; clone size: NA; D gene: NA; J gene: TRBJ1-5
CDR3 protein: CASSPRQGAHNEKLFF; CDR3 DNA: TGTGCCAGCAGTCCAAGACAGGGGGCGCATAATGAAAAACTGTTTTTT; CDR3 length: 16; V gene: TRBV6-6; clone size: NA; D gene: TRBD1; J gene: TRBJ1-4
CDR3 protein: CASSQLAGGVNEQFF; CDR3 DNA: TGTGCCAGCAGCCAGCTAGCGGGGGGTGTTAATGAGCAGTTCTTC; CDR3 length: 15; V gene: TRBV14; clone size: NA; D gene: TRBD2; J gene: TRBJ2-1
CDR3 protein: CASSETPNRNEKLFF; CDR3 DNA: TGTGCCAGCAGTGAAACCCCAAATAGAAATGAAAAACTGTTTTTT; CDR3 length: 15; V gene: TRBV2; clone size: NA; D gene: NA; J gene: TRBJ1-4
CDR3 protein: CASSVLQGVGSGANVLTF; CDR3 DNA: TGTGCCAGCAGCGTGCTACAGGGGGTGGGCTCTGGGGCCAACGTCCTGACTTTC; CDR3 length: 18; V gene: TRBV7-9; clone size: NA; D gene: TRBD1; J gene: TRBJ2-6